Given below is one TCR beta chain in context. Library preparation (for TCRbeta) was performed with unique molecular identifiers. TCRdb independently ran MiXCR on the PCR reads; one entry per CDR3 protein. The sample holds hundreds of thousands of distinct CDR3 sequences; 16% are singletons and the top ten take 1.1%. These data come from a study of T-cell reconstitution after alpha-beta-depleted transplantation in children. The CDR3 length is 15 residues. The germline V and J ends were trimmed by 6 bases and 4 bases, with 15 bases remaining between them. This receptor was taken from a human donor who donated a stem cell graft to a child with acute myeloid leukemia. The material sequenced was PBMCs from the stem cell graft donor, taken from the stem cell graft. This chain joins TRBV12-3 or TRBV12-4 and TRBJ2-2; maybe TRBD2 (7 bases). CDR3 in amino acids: CASSEGGLPTGELFF. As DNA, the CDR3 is TGTGCCAGCAGCGAGGGGGGGCTACCCACCGGGGAGCTGTTTTTT.